The 22 T cell receptor beta chains below come from one sample, sequenced in a study of blood T cells in healthy people across ages. A second PCR, run for about 7 to 12 cycles, used a sample-barcoded 5' primer plus a J-beta primer mix. A single record per CDR3 protein comes from TCRdb applying MiXCR to the 5' RACE reads. The sample lists 1.5 million or so distinct CDR3 sequences; under 55% were seen once. Sequencing input: blood. Every receptor here comes from a woman aged 18 to 35 in good health.

J is TRBJ2-1 and V is TRBV29-1, with D uncertain. This CDR3 is 12 amino acids long. V was clipped by 1 base and J by 7 bases, with 8 bases between them. Germline V gives CDR1 SQVTM, CDR2 ANQGSEA. CDR3 nucleotide sequence: TGCAGCGTTGAAGGCCCGAGTAATGAGCAGTTCTTC. Translated, it gives CSVEGPSNEQFF.

This chain connects TRBV18 to TRBJ1-5, with D perhaps TRBD1 (6 bases). The CDR3 runs 14 residues. Trimming stripped 4 bases from V and 2 bases from J, with 9 bases between. Germline CDR1 and CDR2: KGHSH and LQKENI. CDR3 region: CASSQGERNQPQHF. CDR3 nucleotide sequence: TGTGCCAGCTCACAGGGGGAACGCAATCAGCCCCAGCATTTT.

The rearrangement joins TRBV5-1 to TRBJ2-2; the match to TRBD2 covers 7 bases. The CDR3 is 17 amino acids. Germline V gives CDR1 SGHRS, CDR2 YFSETQ. J was trimmed by 2 bases and V by 1 base; bases with no gene match: 8. In DNA, the CDR3 is TGCGCCAGCAGCTTGTTGGTCCTAGCGGATAACACCGGGGAGCTGTTTTTT. Amino acid sequence: CASSLLVLADNTGELFF.

The gene calls are TRBV4-3 and TRBJ2-5; D is unresolved. The J call may be wrong; the DNA end is better matched by TRBJ2-7. The CDR3 sequence is 15 residues long. Germline CDR1 is LGHNA and CDR2 is YSLEER. The CDR3 protein is CASSQDAKRAYEQYF. CDR3 DNA sequence: TGCGCCAGCAGCCAAGACGCCAAACGGGCCTACGAGCAGTACTTC.

The chain uses TRBV6-2 or TRBV6-3 and TRBJ1-1, with 9 bases that match TRBD1. Trimming at V came to 5 bases and at J to 4 bases, leaving 5 bases not matched to a gene. Germline CDR1 MNHEY, CDR2 SVGEGT. This CDR3 region has 14 residues. The CDR3 protein is CASSLGTGRTEAFF. The CDR3 region has the DNA TGTGCCAGCAGTCTCGGGACAGGGCGCACTGAAGCTTTCTTT.

This chain uses TRBV24-1 with TRBJ2-1; 10 bases agree with TRBD1. The CDR3 has 16 amino acids. CDR1 and CDR2 from the germline V gene are KGHDR and SFDVKD. The V segment lost 4 bases and the J segment 9 bases; nucleotides outside the gene matches: 11. CDR3 sequence: CATSDPRQGAMGEQFF. The CDR3 DNA reads as TGTGCCACCAGTGACCCGAGACAGGGGGCAATGGGTGAGCAGTTCTTC.

The chain has TRBV20-1 and TRBJ2-3; possible D gene TRBD2, 5 bases. V was pared by 7 bases and J by 0 bases, with 20 bases between. The germline CDR1 and CDR2 sequences are DFQATT and SNEGSKA (reference sequence). The CDR3 extends over 16 amino acids. The CDR3 DNA reads TGCAGTGTCCCAGACCGGGGATTTTTCAGCACAGATACGCAGTATTTT. As protein: CSVPDRGFFSTDTQYF.

This clonotype was observed a few times. The chain couples TRBV6-6 to TRBJ2-1; 10 bases map to TRBD2. Germline loops: CDR1 MNHNY, CDR2 SVGAGI (reference sequence). The ends lost 5 bases at V and 7 bases at J; junction bases unmatched: 8. This CDR3 contains 15 residues. The CDR3 nucleotides read TGTGCCAGCAGTCCTCTAGCGGGAGTAGTTAATGAGCAGTTCTTC. Translating it yields CASSPLAGVVNEQFF.

The chain carries TRBV7-8 and TRBJ2-3, with D tentatively TRBD1 (5 bases). Between the trimmed V and J ends, which lost 0 bases and 2 bases, there was a span of 15 bases. Germline CDR1 and CDR2: SGHVS and FQNEAQ. CDR3 length: 17 residues. The CDR3 bases are TGTGCCAGCAGCTTAGCGCCCAGGGTTCTGTTCACAGATACGCAGTATTTT. This translates into CASSLAPRVLFTDTQYF.

The chain joins TRBV20-1 to TRBJ1-2, with D uncertain. V was clipped by 6 bases and J by 6 bases, with 14 bases between them. The CDR3 loop spans 12 amino acids. CDR1 and CDR2 from the germline V gene are DFQATT and SNEGSKA (reference sequence). DNA of the CDR3: TGCAGTGCAAGAACGGCAGGTGATGGCTACACCTTC. This sequence encodes CSARTAGDGYTF.

DNA of the CDR3: TGCGCCAGCAGCTTTGATCAGGGAGTGGGGACTGAAGCTTTCTTT. Translating gives CASSFDQGVGTEAFF. The rearrangement uses TRBV5-1 and TRBJ1-1; D is perhaps TRBD1 (5 bases). The CDR3 sequence is 15 residues long. The germline CDR1 and CDR2 sequences are SGHRS and YFSETQ. Trimming cost V 2 bases and J 5 bases, with 16 bases left between them. The full variable domain, with the rest looked up from reference TRBV5-1 and TRBJ1-1, is KAGVTQTPRYLIKTRGQQVTLSCSPISGHRSVSWYQQTPGQGLQFLFEYFSETQRNKGNFPGRFSGRQFSNSRSEMNVSTLELGDSALYLCASSFDQGVGTEAFFGQGTRLTVV.

This clonotype was detected only a few times. The chain carries TRBV4-1 and TRBJ2-5, with 8 bases matching TRBD1. TRBJ2-7 matches the DNA end more closely, so the J call is doubtful. Germline V gene sequence: CDR1 MGHRA, CDR2 YSYEKL. The CDR3 spans 13 residues. DNA for the CDR3: TGCGCCAGCAGCCAACGAGACAGGGGCGAGCAGTACTTC. As protein: CASSQRDRGEQYF.

In regard to this clonotype: A much larger clonotype is one base distant, so this may be a read error. The rearrangement links TRBV7-9 to TRBJ2-7, with a weak D call TRBD2 (5 bases). Germline CDR1 SEHNR, CDR2 FQNEAQ (reference sequence). Deletions cut 1 base from V and 2 bases from J, with 9 bases between. CDR3 size: 14 residues. This CDR3 reads CASSLGQEAYEQYF. The CDR3 nucleotides read TGTGCCAGCAGCTTAGGGCAGGAGGCCTACGAGCAGTACTTC.

The V call is TRBV6-6, the J call TRBJ2-1, with D perhaps matching TRBD1 or TRBD2 (5 bases each). There are 15 residues in the CDR3. V shed 4 bases and J shed 5 bases, with 15 bases lying between them. The germline V gene encodes CDR1 MNHNY and CDR2 SVGAGI (reference sequence). DNA for the CDR3: TGTGCCAGCAGTTTTTGGGGGAGAGGTGACAATGAGCAGTTCTTC. Residues: CASSFWGRGDNEQFF.

The table lists this clonotype with many counts. In DNA, the CDR3 is TGTGCCAGCAGTTACCCAGGGGACGCTGAAGCTTTCTTT. Protein: CASSYPGDAEAFF. The chain uses TRBV6-5 and TRBJ1-1, with D possibly being TRBD1 (6 bases). Germline values: CDR1 MNHEY, CDR2 SVGAGI. Trimming took off 2 bases at V and 6 bases at J, with 10 bases between the two ends. CDR3 length: 13 amino acids.

Concerning this clonotype: A much larger clone lies one base from this, so it may be a read error. The chain joins TRBV29-1 to TRBJ2-3, with D possibly being TRBD1 or TRBD2 (5 bases each). From germline, CDR1 is SQVTM and CDR2 ANQGSEA. The CDR3 has 14 amino acids. Deletions cut 4 bases from V and 0 bases from J, with 11 bases between. The CDR3 nucleotides are TGCAGCGTTGGCGACAGCGGCAGCACAGATACGCAGTATTTT. It yields the protein CSVGDSGSTDTQYF.

The chain joins TRBV18 to TRBJ1-6; possibly TRBD1 for D (5 bases). The CDR3 contains 16 residues. V lost 0 bases and J 2 bases, leaving 8 bases between the germline ends. Germline values: CDR1 KGHSH, CDR2 LQKENI. The CDR3 region is CASSPPGRAYNSPLHF. The CDR3 nucleotides read TGTGCCAGCTCACCACCGGGCAGGGCCTATAATTCACCCCTCCACTTT. The full variable domain, rest sourced from reference TRBV18 and TRBJ1-6, is NAGVMQNPRHLVRRRGQEARLRCSPMKGHSHVYWYRQLPEEGLKFMVYLQKENIIDESGMPKERFSAEFPKEGPSILRIQQVVRGDSAAYFCASSPPGRAYNSPLHFGNGTRLTVT.

The V call is TRBV7-2, the J call TRBJ2-7, with 7 bases fitting TRBD2. The J call may be in error: the DNA end matches TRBJ2-5 better. The CDR3 spans 15 residues. Germline V gives CDR1 SGHTA, CDR2 FQGNSA. This chain's CDR3 is CASSPGTIGGRTQYF. The CDR3 DNA follows: TGTGCCAGCAGCCCGGGCACTATCGGGGGGAGGACCCAGTACTTC.

This clonotype was counted a single time. One end of the junction does not line up with germline, which may come from a read error. This rearrangement joins TRBV7-6 to TRBJ2-1; 11 bases align to TRBD2. The CDR3 sequence is 13 residues long. Looked up from germline, CDR1 is SGHVS and CDR2 is FNYEAQ. The CDR3 loop reads CASTLAGGGEQFF. CDR3 nucleotides: TGTGCCAGCACCTTAGCGGGGGGGGGAGAGCAGTTCTTC.

J is TRBJ2-4 and V is TRBV6-2 or TRBV6-3, with 7 bases lining up with TRBD1. The closer fit of TRBJ2-5 to the DNA end suggests the J call may be wrong. Germline V lookup: CDR1 MNHEY, CDR2 SVGEGT. The CDR3 covers 14 residues. The CDR3 DNA sequence: TGTGCCAGCAGGACTCAGGGGGTGGGAGAGACCCAGTACTTC. It codes for CASRTQGVGETQYF.

In its sample, this clonotype was seen a few times. The V gene is TRBV29-1, the J gene TRBJ2-1; no definite D call. The CDR3 totals 12 residues. V lost 4 bases and J 5 bases, leaving 9 bases between the germline ends. CDR1 SQVTM and CDR2 ANQGSEA come from the germline V gene. The CDR3 region is CSVGDPNNEQFF. CDR3 DNA: TGCAGCGTTGGGGATCCCAACAATGAGCAGTTCTTC.

This clonotype was seen only a few times. The chain couples TRBV10-3 to TRBJ1-2; 7 bases line up with TRBD1. The CDR3 loop spans 15 amino acids. Germline trimming cut 7 bases from V and 4 bases from J; bases unmatched to any gene: 12. The germline gives CDR1 ENHRY, CDR2 SYGVKD. The DNA of the CDR3 is TGTGCCATCAAAGACCTAGGGGGCGAGGGCTATGGCTACACCTTC. Translated: CAIKDLGGEGYGYTF.